This T cell receptor beta chain was profiled in a study of T-cell reconstitution after alpha-beta-depleted transplantation in children. TCRbeta library preparation incorporated unique molecular identifiers. One entry per CDR3 protein results from TCRdb running MiXCR on the PCR reads. The sample has about 110,000 distinct CDR3 sequences; 10% to 13% are singletons. Looked up from germline, CDR1 is SQVTM and CDR2 is ANQGSEA. The CDR3 contains 11 residues. After removal of 3 bases from V and 11 bases from J, the junction contained 6 bases not matched to a gene. This clonotype was seen ten or more times. V is TRBV29-1 and J is TRBJ1-1; 7 bases are a match to TRBD1. The receptor's source is a human donor who donated a stem cell graft to a child with acute lymphoblastic leukemia. Material: PBMCs from the stem cell graft donor, obtained from the stem cell graft. CDR3 amino acids: CSVDPGQVAFF. CDR3 bases: TGCAGCGTTGATCCTGGACAGGTCGCTTTCTTT.